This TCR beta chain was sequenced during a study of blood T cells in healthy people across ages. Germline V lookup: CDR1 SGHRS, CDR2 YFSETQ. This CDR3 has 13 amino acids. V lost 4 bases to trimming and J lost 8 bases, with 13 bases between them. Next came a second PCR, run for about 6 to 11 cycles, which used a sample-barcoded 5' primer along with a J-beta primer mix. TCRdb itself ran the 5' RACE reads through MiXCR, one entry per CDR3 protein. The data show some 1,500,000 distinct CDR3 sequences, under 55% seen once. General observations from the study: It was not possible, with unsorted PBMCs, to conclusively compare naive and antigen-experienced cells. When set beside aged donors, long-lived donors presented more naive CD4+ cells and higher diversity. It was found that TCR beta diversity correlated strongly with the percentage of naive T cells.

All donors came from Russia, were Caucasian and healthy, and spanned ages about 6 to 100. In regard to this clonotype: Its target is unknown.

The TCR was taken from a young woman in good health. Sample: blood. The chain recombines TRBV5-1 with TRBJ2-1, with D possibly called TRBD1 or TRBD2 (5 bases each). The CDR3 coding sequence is TGCGCCAGCAGCGGAACAGGAGGCGATGAGCAGTTCTTC. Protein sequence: CASSGTGGDEQFF.